Listed here is a single T cell receptor beta chain. Other DNA variants within this sample encode the same CDR3. These data are taken from a study of shared clonotypes between healthy human individuals. This CDR3 is 13 amino acids long. Trimming took 5 bases from V and 0 from J, leaving 8 bases between them. Germline CDR1 LNHDA, CDR2 SQIVND (reference sequence). The table came from immunoSEQ multiplex PCR; TCRdb's copy has only in-frame clones and leaves some out. The sample records approximately 2,200,000 clones, more than 85% being singletons. It was CD45RO-negative cells, positively selected for CCR7, that made up naive CD8 cells, with terminally differentiated effector memory CD45RA+ cells excluded. All participating donors were Caucasian adults from Nashville, Tennessee.

Sequences were obtained from naive CD8+ T cells from PBMCs. The sequence was collected from a young man in good health. Some clones in this sample may be carry-over from other donors' samples. This chain connects TRBV19 to TRBJ2-7; the D is unclear. In DNA, the CDR3 is TGTGCCAGTAGTTGGGGATCCTCCTACGAGCAGTACTTC. Amino acids: CASSWGSSYEQYF.